This T cell receptor beta chain was recovered during a study of beta chain features in type 1 diabetes. At the level of the study: The study found patients and healthy donors alike in age, gender and cell yields.

Reverse transcription of all isolated RNA meant that expressed TCRB transcripts were sequenced. Roughly 3.6 million reads, on average, came from each naive, central memory and regulatory T cell sample. Clones were sequenced by immunoSEQ multiplex PCR, and TCRdb holds only the in-frame ones, with some missing. Altogether a few hundred thousand clones are present, around a fifth being singletons, with the ten largest covering under 0.05%. Findings and caveats of the study: A greater similarity of naive, central memory and Treg TCRB repertoires was seen among patients than among healthy donors.

This clone was seen a handful of times. Its antigen is still unknown. The ends lost 5 bases at V and 8 bases at J; junction bases unmatched: 12. This CDR3 spans 15 amino acids. From germline, CDR1 is SGHTA and CDR2 FQGTGA. The sample consisted of naive CD4+ T cells from blood. The TCR comes from a woman between 18 and 29 years old in good health. The chain is built from TRBV7-3 and TRBJ2-7; TRBD2 agrees at 10 bases. The CDR3 spells CASSPQRGGQDKQYF. In DNA form, the CDR3 reads TGTGCCAGCAGCCCGCAGCGGGGGGGACAAGATAAGCAGTACTTC.